The rows below give T cell receptor beta chains drawn from one sample of a study of blood T cell repertoires in COVID-19. Assay: immunoSEQ multiplex PCR; the TCRdb copy retains only in-frame clones and omits some. There are more than 80,000 clones in the sample; 90% occur only once, and approximately 7% lies in the top ten. Sequencing input: peripheral blood. These TCRs come from a man between 18 and 35 years old with COVID-19, enrolled during active disease. Each CDR3 is given with its conserved first and last residue. A D gene is named only where the DNA matches it firmly. The size of a clone is reported for some rows only, either as once, few or many, or as a class for expanded clones.

j_call clone_size v_call d_call cdr3_aa cdr3_nt
TRBJ2-2 once TRBV19 . CASSITSMSSGELFF TGTGCCAGTAGTATTACTAGCATGAGTTCCGGGGAGCTGTTTTTT
TRBJ2-1 . TRBV11-3 . CASSLVQGNEQFF TGTGCCAGCAGCTTAGTCCAGGGGAATGAGCAGTTCTTC
TRBJ1-6 few TRBV4-3 . CASRQGFNSPLHF TGCGCCAGCAGGCAGGGATTTAATTCACCCCTCCACTTT
TRBJ2-3 . TRBV7-2 TRBD1 CASSRDRGTDTQYF TGTGCCAGCAGCCGGGACAGGGGCACAGATACGCAGTATTTT
TRBJ1-5 once TRBV27 TRBD1 CASSPEPGQGVQPQHF TGTGCCAGCAGTCCTGAACCCGGACAGGGAGTTCAGCCCCAGCATTTT
TRBJ2-7 . TRBV28 TRBD1 CASSRQGAGSYEQYF TGTGCCAGCAGCCGACAGGGGGCAGGGTCCTACGAGCAGTACTTC
TRBJ1-3 . TRBV10-3 TRBD1 CAISVQGSGNTIYF TGTGCCATCAGCGTACAGGGGTCTGGAAACACCATATATTTT
TRBJ2-2 . TRBV28 . CASSRPLTVNTGELFF TGTGCCAGCAGCCGCCCCCTGACAGTCAACACCGGGGAGCTGTTTTTT
TRBJ1-4 . TRBV5-1 . CASSPSPFNEKLFF TGCGCCAGCAGCCCCAGTCCGTTCAATGAAAAACTGTTTTTT
TRBJ1-3 . TRBV28 . CASSSGQSGNTIYF TGTGCCAGCAGTTCAGGACAGAGTGGAAACACCATATATTTT
TRBJ1-4 few TRBV7-9 . CASTSLPGNEKLFF TGTGCCAGCACTTCTCTCCCGGGTAATGAAAAACTGTTTTTT